This T cell receptor (beta chain) derives from a study of beta chain features in type 1 diabetes. This CDR3 comprises 15 residues. CDR1 is ENHRY, CDR2 SYGVKD, per germline. The V segment lost 6 bases and the J segment 6 bases; nucleotides outside the gene matches: 10. Broader study findings: High-TCR-expressing cells could be over-represented by cDNA sequencing.

To note about this clone: What it binds is unknown.

The investigators reverse transcribed all of the isolated RNA, so they sequenced expressed TCRB transcripts. Produced via immunoSEQ multiplex PCR; TCRdb's table is partial and in-frame only. The sample lists some 330,000 clones, roughly 11% occurring once. This TCR came from a young woman in good health. This chain joins TRBV10-3 and TRBJ2-7, with TRBD1 matching 11 bases. Sequenced sample: naive CD4+ T cells from blood. For the CDR3, the DNA is TGTGCCATCAGCGGCTCTGGACAGGGGGCGAGCGAGCAGTACTTC. Translating gives CAISGSGQGASEQYF.